Following are 10 T cell receptor beta chains from one sample sequenced in a study of blood T cell repertoires in COVID-19. The data were produced by immunoSEQ multiplex PCR, yet TCRdb's version contains in-frame clones alone and is incomplete. The top ten clones hold 7% of a sample with over 150,000 clones, over 70% of them seen once. Input material: peripheral blood. The source is a woman aged 40 to 50 with COVID-19, enrolled during active disease.

This clone has a handful of counts. This sequence joins TRBV5-1 and TRBJ1-6, with 7 bases aligning to TRBD1. Germline CDR1 reads SGHRS; CDR2 reads YFSETQ. This CDR3 is built from 15 residues. V shed 4 bases, J shed 7 bases, and the junction held 8 bases outside the gene matches. CDR3 loop: CASSQTGPPNSPLHF. The CDR3 DNA follows: TGCGCCAGCAGCCAGACAGGGCCCCCCAATTCACCCCTCCACTTT.

The V call is TRBV2, the J call TRBJ1-1, with 8 positions matching TRBD1. J was trimmed by 7 bases and V by 6 bases; bases with no gene match: 1. The germline V gene has CDR1 SNHLY and CDR2 FYNNEI. This CDR3 has 11 amino acids. CDR3: CASRTGVEAFF. CDR3 in DNA: TGTGCCAGCAGGACAGGGGTTGAAGCTTTCTTT. Based on the CDR3 plus reference TRBV2 and TRBJ1-1, the full variable domain is EPEVTQTPSHQVTQMGQEVILRCVPISNHLYFYWYRQILGQKVEFLVSFYNNEISEKSEIFDDQFSVERPDGSNFTLKIRSTKLEDSAMYFCASRTGVEAFFGQGTRLTVV.

The chain employs TRBV5-1 and TRBJ1-4, with 8 bases that match TRBD1. Germline CDR1 reads SGHRS; CDR2 reads YFSETQ. The CDR3 has 16 amino acids. V lost 0 bases to trimming and J lost 5 bases; unmatched junction nucleotides: 6. DNA of the CDR3: TGCGCCAGCAGCTTGGGTCGCCCAGGGGGCAATGAAAAACTGTTTTTT. Protein: CASSLGRPGGNEKLFF.

The rearrangement joins TRBV7-2 to TRBJ2-1; 8 bases are a match to TRBD2. In germline, CDR1 is SGHTA, CDR2 FQGNSA. CDR3 size: 16 residues. V dropped 5 bases and J dropped 2; count of bases not matched to a gene: 8. CDR3 loop: CASSPGGTRAYNEQFF. CDR3 nucleotides: TGTGCCAGCAGCCCCGGCGGGACTAGGGCCTACAATGAGCAGTTCTTC.

V is TRBV14 and J is TRBJ2-1; D gene unclear. This CDR3 comprises 16 residues. Germline lookup yields CDR1 SGHDN and CDR2 FVKESK. V lost 1 base and J lost 3, with 13 bases in between. CDR3 bases: TGTGCCAGCAGCCAAGGAGGCACTTTCATCTACAATGAGCAGTTCTTC. Encoded protein: CASSQGGTFIYNEQFF.

The V gene is TRBV10-3, the J gene TRBJ2-3; 8 bases are shared with TRBD2. The CDR3 totals 15 residues. The germline CDR1 and CDR2 sequences are ENHRY and SYGVKD. Trimming took 4 bases from V and 2 from J; bases not matched to a gene: 5. CDR3 DNA sequence: TGTGCCATCAGTGTTGAGCGGGGGCTCACAGATACGCAGTATTTT. Its protein is CAISVERGLTDTQYF.

This clone was observed once. Its ends do not fully match the called genes, so a read error is possible. This CDR3 reads CASSLERGQSTF. The DNA for the CDR3 is TGTGCCAGCAGCTTGGAAAGAGGACAAAGTACCTTT. V and J are TRBV5-5 and TRBJ1-6; D possibly corresponds to TRBD1 (5 bases). CDR1 is SGHKS and CDR2 is YYEKEE in the germline V gene (reference sequence). The CDR3 totals 12 residues.

The chain uses TRBV27 and TRBJ2-7; the match to TRBD2 covers 8 bases. The CDR3 totals 13 residues. The V and J ends lost 3 bases and 4 bases, in that order; junction bases with no gene match: 2. CDR1 is MNHEY and CDR2 is SMNVEV in the germline V gene (reference sequence). Here the CDR3 reads CASSFAGGYEQYF. The CDR3 bases are TGTGCCAGCAGTTTTGCGGGGGGATACGAGCAGTACTTC.

This clone was counted between two and nine times. V gene TRBV18 combines with J gene TRBJ2-1, with 7 bases identical to TRBD1. Germline V gives CDR1 KGHSH, CDR2 LQKENI. The CDR3 sequence is 16 residues long. Trimming took 3 bases from V and 3 from J; bases not matched to a gene: 8. CDR3 DNA: TGTGCCAGCTCACCTTCCGAGACAGGGTTCTACAATGAGCAGTTCTTC. Its translation is CASSPSETGFYNEQFF.

This clone has more than one count but fewer than ten. Other DNA sequences in the same sample also yield this CDR3. V gene TRBV15 combines with J gene TRBJ1-6, with 8 bases aligning to TRBD1. Germline CDR1 and CDR2: LNHNV and YYDKDF (reference sequence). There are 15 residues in the CDR3. J gave up 8 bases and V 0 bases, and 3 bases lay outside the gene matches. Here the CDR3 DNA reads TGTGCCACCAGCAGAGAGGACAGGGTATATTCACCCCTCCACTTT. Encoded protein: CATSREDRVYSPLHF.